This T cell receptor (beta chain) was documented in a study of blood T cell repertoires in COVID-19. Study background: Spain, Italy and the United States supplied samples that represented acute and convalescent COVID-19. T cells, B-cell-depleted T cells, or PBMCs provided the cDNA or gDNA that served as material.

This clone was detected only once. Trimming pared 8 bases from V and 4 bases from J, leaving 12 bases between. The CDR3 length is 13 residues. Germline V gene lookup returns CDR1 SGHTA and CDR2 FQGNSA. Authors' analysis steps: Amplification from reference gene primers served as the basis for estimated nucleated cell counts. Generated by immunoSEQ multiplex PCR, the TCRdb table keeps only in-frame clones and is missing some. That table gives V, J and clone size, and the DNA gave D and trimming. This sample has 200,000 to 300,000 clones; under 90% occur once, and the top ten carry around 4.2%. The V call is TRBV7-2, the J call TRBJ2-1, with a tentative D call TRBD2 (7 bases). This TCR was sampled from a man in his sixties with acute or convalescent COVID-19. The sample was peripheral blood. This CDR3 is CASREGGYNEQFF. The CDR3 DNA is TGTGCCAGCCGAGAGGGGGGGTACAATGAGCAGTTCTTC.